These 29 T cell receptor beta chains were sequenced from one sample in a study of cytomegalovirus exposure and HLA in healthy donors. Primers: 60 Vbeta forward and 13 Jbeta reverse. Using immunoSEQ multiplex PCR, the repertoire was profiled, and TCRdb retains in-frame clones only, with some absent. The sample comprises some 91,000 clones, around 77% of which are singletons, and more than 3% rests with the top ten. The material sequenced was PBMCs. The source is a man aged 35-49 years in good health and CMV-seronegative.

This chain uses TRBV5-1 with TRBJ1-1; TRBD1 aligns across 11 bases. The trim removed 0 bases at V and 8 bases at J, leaving 6 bases unmatched. CDR1 is SGHRS and CDR2 is YFSETQ in the germline V gene. This CDR3 comprises 15 residues. CDR3 residues: CASSLAGQGAYEAFF. The CDR3, as DNA: TGCGCCAGCAGCTTGGCTGGACAGGGGGCCTACGAAGCTTTCTTT.

The chain couples TRBV28 to TRBJ1-3, with D unclear. The V end was cut by 7 bases, the J end by 0 bases, with 7 bases between. CDR3 length: 13 amino acids. Looked up from germline, CDR1 is MDHEN and CDR2 is SYDVKM. The CDR3 sequence: CASNGRSGNTIYF. The CDR3 DNA reads TGTGCCAGCAATGGCCGCTCTGGAAACACCATATATTTT.

Written as DNA, the CDR3 is TGCGCCAGCAGCTTGGATGGCGGTTCCTACGAGCAGTACTTC. The encoded protein is CASSLDGGSYEQYF. This chain joins TRBV5-1 and TRBJ2-7; D is unresolved. Germline loops: CDR1 SGHRS, CDR2 YFSETQ. Trimming stripped 0 bases from V and 1 base from J, with 8 bases between. The CDR3 sequence is 14 residues long.

J is TRBJ2-5 and V is TRBV5-6; 13 bases line up with TRBD2. This CDR3 is built from 19 residues. V dropped 4 bases and J dropped 0; count of bases not matched to a gene: 12. CDR1 is SGHDT and CDR2 is YYEEEE in the germline V gene. CDR3 in amino acids: CASSRRTSGRGGYQETQYF. The CDR3, as DNA: TGTGCCAGCAGCCGCCGGACTAGCGGGAGAGGGGGGTACCAAGAGACCCAGTACTTC.

This clone was observed a handful of times. In DNA, the CDR3 is TGTGCCACCAGCAGAGATCGGCGGGGGCCAGAAAAACTGTTTTTT. This encodes CATSRDRRGPEKLFF. The chain recombines TRBV15 with TRBJ1-4; D is possibly TRBD1 (6 bases). Trimming left V 0 bases short and J 8 bases short, with 13 bases between. Per germline, CDR1 LNHNV and CDR2 YYDKDF (reference sequence). The CDR3 is 15 amino acids. Supplemented by reference TRBV15 and TRBJ1-4, the full variable domain reads DAMVIQNPRYQVTQFGKPVTLSCSQTLNHNVMYWYQQKSSQAPKLLFHYYDKDFNNEADTPDNFQSRRPNTSFCFLDIRSPGLGDTAMYLCATSRDRRGPEKLFFGSGTQLSVL.

Only a few counts were recorded for this clone. V usage is TRBV6-6 and J usage is TRBJ2-3, with D possibly matching TRBD1 (5 bases). The V end was cut by 2 bases, the J end by 1 base, with 7 bases between. Germline CDR1 and CDR2: MNHNY and SVGAGI (reference sequence). CDR3 length: 14 amino acids. For the CDR3, the DNA is TGTGCCAGCAGTTACCTGGGGCGCACAGATACGCAGTATTTT. This sequence encodes CASSYLGRTDTQYF.

The J gene is TRBJ2-5, the V gene TRBV7-9, with 13 bases aligning to TRBD2. V shed 4 bases, J shed 2 bases, and the junction held 4 bases outside the gene matches. The CDR3 spans 16 residues. Germline V lookup: CDR1 SEHNR, CDR2 FQNEAQ (reference sequence). The CDR3 is CASSSRLAGGQETQYF. As DNA, the CDR3 is TGTGCCAGCAGCTCGAGACTAGCGGGGGGTCAAGAGACCCAGTACTTC.

Points on this clone: A read error may produce the germline difference seen at one junction end. V usage is TRBV7-9 and J usage is TRBJ2-5, with TRBD2 identical over 12 bases. CDR3 length: 15 residues. Germline CDR1 and CDR2: SEHNR and FQNEAQ (reference sequence). The CDR3 reads CASTLRGLAGETQYF. For the CDR3, the DNA is TGTGCCAGCACCTTACGGGGACTAGCGGGAGAGACCCAGTACTTC.

The chain uses TRBV28 and TRBJ2-1, with TRBD2 matching over 12 bases. In germline, CDR1 is MDHEN, CDR2 SYDVKM. This CDR3 region has 15 residues. V gave up 5 bases and J gave up 7 bases; unmatched junction bases: 6. CDR3 loop: CASSTLAGGQNEQFF. The DNA for the CDR3 is TGTGCCAGCAGTACCCTAGCGGGGGGGCAGAATGAGCAGTTCTTC.

The rearrangement uses TRBV29-1 and TRBJ1-1; TRBD1 matches at 7 bases. Germline CDR1 SQVTM, CDR2 ANQGSEA. This CDR3 is 11 amino acids long. After removal of 7 bases from V and 8 bases from J, the junction contained 7 bases not matched to a gene. The CDR3 DNA is TGCAGCGCCTCACAGGGGTCGGAAGCTTTCTTT. It specifies CSASQGSEAFF.

The chain combines TRBV29-1 with TRBJ2-5; no definite D call. Germline CDR1 SQVTM, CDR2 ANQGSEA. V lost 7 bases, J lost 2 bases, and 5 bases lay in between. The CDR3 sequence is 10 residues long. The CDR3 nucleotides are TGCAGCGCGGAGCAAGAGACCCAGTACTTC. It yields the protein CSAEQETQYF.

This clone was observed a few times. Other DNA sequences in this sample translate to the same CDR3. This CDR3 is CAWSVLGTGELFF. In DNA, the CDR3 is TGTGCCTGGAGTGTACTTGGCACCGGGGAGCTGTTTTTT. The J gene is TRBJ2-2, the V gene TRBV30; D gene unclear. Germline lookup yields CDR1 GTSNPN and CDR2 SVGIG (reference sequence). CDR3 size: 13 residues. Trimming took 0 bases from V and 4 from J, leaving 6 bases between them.

The chain employs TRBV30 and TRBJ1-2; D possibly corresponds to TRBD1 (5 bases). Germline CDR1 is GTSNPN and CDR2 is SVGIG (reference sequence). The CDR3 spans 12 residues. V shed 4 bases and J shed 4 bases, with 10 bases lying between them. In DNA form, the CDR3 reads TGTGCCTGGAACTCAGGGATCTATGGCTACACCTTC. Its protein product is CAWNSGIYGYTF.

This clone was picked up a small number of times. The chain is built from TRBV5-6 and TRBJ2-2, with TRBD2 identical over 8 bases. CDR1 and CDR2 (germline): SGHDT, YYEEEE. CDR3 size: 17 residues. J gave up 4 bases and V 1 base, and 9 bases lay outside the gene matches. The CDR3 sequence is CASSLLGLADLTGELFF. The CDR3 DNA reads TGTGCCAGCAGCTTGTTAGGACTAGCTGACCTCACCGGGGAGCTGTTTTTT. Combining the CDR3 with reference TRBV5-6 and TRBJ2-2 gives the whole variable domain DAGVTQSPTHLIKTRGQQVTLRCSPKSGHDTVSWYQQALGQGPQFIFQYYEEEERQRGNFPDRFSGHQFPNYSSELNVNALLLGDSALYLCASSLLGLADLTGELFFGEGSRLTVL.

The chain couples TRBV19 to TRBJ2-2, with 9 bases fitting TRBD2. The CDR3 sequence is 16 residues long. Germline CDR1 LNHDA, CDR2 SQIVND (reference sequence). Trimming cost V 7 bases and J 4 bases; bases outside gene matches: 10. CDR3 region: CASIRRLAGSTGELFF. The CDR3 coding sequence is TGTGCCAGTATTCGGAGGCTAGCGGGGAGCACCGGGGAGCTGTTTTTT.

The rearrangement uses TRBV2 and TRBJ2-7; 8 nucleotides line up with TRBD1. This CDR3 comprises 15 residues. Germline assignment: CDR1 SNHLY and CDR2 FYNNEI. V lost 7 bases to trimming and J lost 1 base; unmatched junction nucleotides: 9. The CDR3 DNA reads as TGTGCCAGCATTCCACAGGGGGTCAATTCCTACGAGCAGTACTTC. Translating gives CASIPQGVNSYEQYF. Complete variable domain (other parts from reference TRBV2 and TRBJ2-7): EPEVTQTPSHQVTQMGQEVILRCVPISNHLYFYWYRQILGQKVEFLVSFYNNEISEKSEIFDDQFSVERPDGSNFTLKIRSTKLEDSAMYFCASIPQGVNSYEQYFGPGTRLTVT.

This chain connects TRBV30 to TRBJ2-5; perhaps TRBD2 as D (6 bases). CDR1 GTSNPN and CDR2 SVGIG come from the germline V gene (reference sequence). The V end was cut by 2 bases, the J end by 7 bases, with 17 bases between. The CDR3 consists of 14 residues. The CDR3 DNA reads as TGTGCCTGGAGTAAGGGACTCGACGGGGGGACCCAGTACTTC. Amino acid sequence: CAWSKGLDGGTQYF. Complete variable domain (other parts from reference TRBV30 and TRBJ2-5): SQTIHQWPATLVQPVGSPLSLECTVEGTSNPNLYWYRQAAGRGLQLLFYSVGIGQISSEVPQNLSASRPQDRQFILSSKKLLLSDSGFYLCAWSKGLDGGTQYFGPGTRLLVL.

The chain has TRBV2 and TRBJ1-1; D is uncertain. Trimming removed 4 bases from V and 1 base from J, with 10 bases in between. This CDR3 has 14 amino acids. Germline CDR1 reads SNHLY; CDR2 reads FYNNEI. The CDR3 loop reads CASSVVGSNTEAFF. DNA of the CDR3: TGTGCCAGCAGTGTAGTCGGTTCGAACACTGAAGCTTTCTTT.

This chain uses TRBV6-6 with TRBJ1-5, with D possibly matching TRBD1 (5 bases). The CDR3 totals 14 residues. Germline V gene sequence: CDR1 MNHNY, CDR2 SVGAGI (reference sequence). V lost 0 bases and J 9 bases, leaving 12 bases between the germline ends. This CDR3 is CASSYSLGGGPQHF. The CDR3 DNA reads as TGTGCCAGCAGTTACTCATTGGGGGGAGGGCCCCAGCATTTT.

The chain recombines TRBV30 with TRBJ2-3; possibly TRBD1 for D (6 bases). Looked up from germline, CDR1 is GTSNPN and CDR2 is SVGIG (reference sequence). This CDR3 has 14 residues. Trimming stripped 4 bases from V and 1 base from J, with 12 bases between. The CDR3 reads CAWTPQGRTDTQYF. CDR3 nucleotides: TGTGCCTGGACTCCGCAGGGGCGCACAGATACGCAGTATTTT.

This clone came up a few times. The chain combines TRBV2 with TRBJ2-1, with 11 bases lining up with TRBD2. Germline V gene lookup returns CDR1 SNHLY and CDR2 FYNNEI. Losses at the gene ends were 6 bases for V and 7 bases for J; bases not matched to a gene: 8. This CDR3 has 15 amino acids. DNA for the CDR3: TGTGCCAGCAGGATAGGTCTAGCGGGGGGAAATGAGCAGTTCTTC. It encodes CASRIGLAGGNEQFF.

This clone was detected only a few times. The rearrangement uses TRBV2 and TRBJ1-2; the D is unclear. V lost 6 bases and J 7 bases, leaving 9 bases between the germline ends. CDR3 length: 11 residues. Germline V gives CDR1 SNHLY, CDR2 FYNNEI. In nucleotides, the CDR3 is TGTGCCAGCAGGACCGGGATTGGCTACACCTTC. This translates into CASRTGIGYTF.

The V call is TRBV28, the J call TRBJ2-6; TRBD2 matches 10 bases. With 4 bases clipped from V and 0 bases from J, the junction kept 6 bases outside the gene matches. CDR3 length: 18 amino acids. Looked up from germline, CDR1 is MDHEN and CDR2 is SYDVKM. CDR3 amino acids: CASSSLLAGGSGANVLTF. CDR3 nucleotide sequence: TGTGCCAGCAGTTCGCTCTTAGCGGGGGGCTCTGGGGCCAACGTCCTGACTTTC.

CDR3 loop: CASSPRTSGRYEQYF. CDR3 coding DNA: TGTGCCAGCAGCCCCCGGACTAGCGGCAGATACGAGCAGTACTTC. This sequence joins TRBV9 and TRBJ2-7, with TRBD2 identical over 10 bases. CDR3 size: 15 residues. Germline trimming cut 4 bases from V and 4 bases from J; bases unmatched to any gene: 8. Germline CDR1 SGDLS, CDR2 YYNGEE. Full variable domain (outside the CDR3, taken from reference TRBV9 and TRBJ2-7): DSGVTQTPKHLITATGQRVTLRCSPRSGDLSVYWYQQSLDQGLQFLIQYYNGEERAKGNILERFSAQQFPDLHSELNLSSLELGDSALYFCASSPRTSGRYEQYFGPGTRLTVT.

The chain carries TRBV6-1 and TRBJ2-7; a possible D gene is TRBD1 (6 bases). This CDR3 region has 15 residues. V lost 0 bases and J lost 5, with 14 bases in between. Germline CDR1 MNHNS, CDR2 SASEGT. The CDR3 spells CASSEAGHPQDEQYF. In nucleotides, the CDR3 is TGTGCCAGCAGTGAAGCGGGACATCCTCAAGACGAGCAGTACTTC.

This chain joins TRBV18 and TRBJ1-4; D uncertain. Germline V gene data show CDR1 as KGHSH and CDR2 as LQKENI. The V gene lost 3 bases and the J gene lost 0 bases, with 2 bases spanning the gap. The CDR3 sequence is 13 residues long. The chain's CDR3 is CASSPATNEKLFF. DNA for the CDR3: TGTGCCAGCTCACCCGCAACTAATGAAAAACTGTTTTTT.

This clone was recorded a few times. The chain uses TRBV2 and TRBJ1-4, with 7 bases lining up with TRBD1. The V and J ends lost 6 bases and 7 bases, in that order; junction bases with no gene match: 23. The germline CDR1 and CDR2 sequences are SNHLY and FYNNEI. This CDR3 comprises 19 residues. The CDR3, as DNA: TGTGCCAGCAGAAGAAGTGGTAGTGCAGGGGGTTTGGGTCGTGAAAAACTGTTTTTT. It yields the protein CASRRSGSAGGLGREKLFF. The complete variable domain, with remaining parts taken from reference TRBV2 and TRBJ1-4, reads EPEVTQTPSHQVTQMGQEVILRCVPISNHLYFYWYRQILGQKVEFLVSFYNNEISEKSEIFDDQFSVERPDGSNFTLKIRSTKLEDSAMYFCASRRSGSAGGLGREKLFFGSGTQLSVL.

The rearrangement links TRBV28 to TRBJ2-7; 8 bases line up with TRBD1. V dropped 6 bases and J dropped 1; count of bases not matched to a gene: 8. The CDR3 has 15 residues. The germline V gene encodes CDR1 MDHEN and CDR2 SYDVKM. CDR3 sequence: CASSSQGQESYEQYF. The CDR3 nucleotides read TGTGCCAGCAGCTCTCAGGGACAGGAGTCCTACGAGCAGTACTTC.

The chain employs TRBV7-6 and TRBJ2-2, with D tentatively TRBD2 (5 bases). This CDR3 is built from 18 residues. The germline V gene has CDR1 SGHVS and CDR2 FNYEAQ. Trimming shortened V by 0 bases and J by 1 base, and 15 bases separated the two germline ends. CDR3 nucleotides: TGTGCCAGCAGCTTAGCTGGACTCGTCCTGAAGAACACCGGGGAGCTGTTTTTT. Amino acid sequence: CASSLAGLVLKNTGELFF.